This entry lists 23 T cell receptor beta chains sequenced from one sample in a study of blood T cell repertoires in COVID-19. Sequenced by immunoSEQ multiplex PCR; TCRdb stores in-frame clones only, minus some. Of some 260,000 clones listed, roughly 77% were seen once; the top ten hold approximately 3.2%. Sequencing used peripheral blood. The receptors were sampled from a woman aged 80 or over with acute or convalescent COVID-19.

In its sample, this clone was seen a few times. The chain joins TRBV19 to TRBJ1-2, with 8 bases identical to TRBD1. The germline CDR1 and CDR2 sequences are LNHDA and SQIVND (reference sequence). There are 13 residues in the CDR3. Trimming cost V 7 bases and J 4 bases; bases outside gene matches: 5. The CDR3 reads CASKSGGGYGYTF. The CDR3 nucleotides are TGTGCCAGTAAATCAGGGGGCGGCTATGGCTACACCTTC.

The V call is TRBV6-5, the J call TRBJ1-2, with a possible D match to TRBD1 (5 bases). This CDR3 contains 13 residues. Trimming pared 6 bases from V and 3 bases from J, leaving 11 bases between. The germline gives CDR1 MNHEY, CDR2 SVGAGI. The CDR3 coding sequence is TGTGCCAGCAGGGGCAGGGCCCACTATGGCTACACCTTC. Amino acids: CASRGRAHYGYTF.

The chain joins TRBV5-1 to TRBJ2-1; 7 bases line up with TRBD2. The CDR3 extends over 16 amino acids. V trimming: 0 bases; J trimming: 5 bases; junction bases outside the gene matches: 8. Per the germline V gene, CDR1 is SGHRS and CDR2 is YFSETQ. Written as DNA, the CDR3 is TGCGCCAGCAGCTTGGCAACCGGCGGGAGAAACAATGAGCAGTTCTTC. Translated: CASSLATGGRNNEQFF.

The chain combines TRBV27 with TRBJ2-4; D is possibly TRBD2 (6 bases). The CDR3 runs 14 residues. In germline, CDR1 is MNHEY, CDR2 SMNVEV (reference sequence). The V end was cut by 4 bases, the J end by 3 bases, with 10 bases between. The CDR3 nucleotides are TGTGCCAGCAGTTCTGGGGGGTTCAAAAACATTCAGTACTTC. It encodes CASSSGGFKNIQYF.

Here the CDR3 reads CASSVGGAGETQYF. Here the CDR3 DNA reads TGTGCCAGCAGCGTCGGGGGGGCCGGTGAGACCCAGTACTTC. The chain has TRBV9 and TRBJ2-5; TRBD2 agrees at 8 bases. Losses at the gene ends were 2 bases for V and 5 bases for J; bases not matched to a gene: 5. CDR3 length: 14 residues. CDR1 is SGDLS, CDR2 YYNGEE, per germline.

J is TRBJ1-4 and V is TRBV7-9; 7 bases align to TRBD1. Trimming removed 5 bases from V and 0 bases from J; junction bases left unmatched: 9. CDR1 and CDR2 (germline): SEHNR, FQNEAQ (reference sequence). The CDR3 is 17 residues long. The CDR3 sequence: CASSPRTGSATNEKLFF. The CDR3 region has the DNA TGTGCCAGCAGCCCCAGGACAGGATCGGCAACTAATGAAAAACTGTTTTTT.

This sequence joins TRBV5-8 and TRBJ1-6, with 7 bases aligning to TRBD1. After removal of 1 base from V and 7 bases from J, the junction contained 2 bases not matched to a gene. CDR1 and CDR2 (germline): SGHTS, YDEGEE. CDR3 length equals 14 residues. CDR3 DNA: TGTGCCAGCAGCTTGCAGACAGGGAATTCACCCCTCCACTTT. It is translated as CASSLQTGNSPLHF.

This clone is a singleton in its sample. A much larger clone differs from this one at a single base, so this may be a read error. V usage is TRBV5-5 and J usage is TRBJ2-5, with D perhaps TRBD1 (6 bases). This CDR3 is built from 13 residues. V was pared by 2 bases and J by 2 bases, with 7 bases between. Germline assignment: CDR1 SGHKS and CDR2 YYEKEE (reference sequence). CDR3 protein: CASSLGQQETQYF. The CDR3 DNA reads as TGTGCCAGCAGCTTAGGACAGCAAGAGACCCAGTACTTC.

The rearrangement links TRBV2 to TRBJ1-2; D is undetermined. This CDR3 has 13 amino acids. The V end was cut by 6 bases, the J end by 4 bases, with 12 bases between. CDR1 and CDR2 from the germline V gene are SNHLY and FYNNEI. The CDR3 DNA reads as TGTGCCAGCAGGGAGGGTTTGAGCTATGGCTACACCTTC. Its protein is CASREGLSYGYTF.

The gene calls are TRBV6-2 or TRBV6-3 and TRBJ1-4, with D tentatively TRBD1 (5 bases). The germline V and J ends were trimmed by 4 bases and 0 bases, with 6 bases remaining between them. There are 14 residues in the CDR3. In germline, CDR1 is MNHEY, CDR2 SVGEGT. The CDR3 nucleotides read TGTGCCAGCAGTTCCAGGGCAACTAATGAAAAACTGTTTTTT. Amino acid sequence: CASSSRATNEKLFF.

The chain combines TRBV14 with TRBJ2-7; D may be TRBD1 (6 bases). Germline V gene data show CDR1 as SGHDN and CDR2 as FVKESK. V was cut by 4 bases and J by 2 bases, with 15 bases left in between. The length of the CDR3 is 15 residues. CDR3 coding DNA: TGTGCCAGCAGCCCACAGGGTATATCGGCCTACGAGCAGTACTTC. Encoded protein: CASSPQGISAYEQYF.

V gene TRBV7-9 combines with J gene TRBJ1-5; TRBD1 matches at 7 bases. This CDR3 comprises 13 residues. Losses at the gene ends were 5 bases for V and 7 bases for J; bases not matched to a gene: 5. Germline assignment: CDR1 SEHNR and CDR2 FQNEAQ (reference sequence). The CDR3 loop is CASSQNRGQPQHF. Here the CDR3 DNA reads TGTGCCAGCAGCCAGAACAGGGGCCAGCCCCAGCATTTT.

In its sample, this clone was seen a few times. The genes are TRBV27 and TRBJ1-5, with a tentative D call TRBD1 (6 bases). The length of the CDR3 is 15 residues. V gave up 4 bases and J gave up 7 bases, with 17 bases separating them. The germline CDR1 and CDR2 sequences are MNHEY and SMNVEV (reference sequence). CDR3 DNA sequence: TGTGCCAGCAGTTCCCTAACAGGGTTGGGACAGCCCCAGCATTTT. Translated: CASSSLTGLGQPQHF.

This chain joins TRBV6-6 and TRBJ2-1; D is perhaps TRBD2 (6 bases). V dropped 0 bases and J dropped 4 bases, with 13 bases sitting between them. The CDR3 is 16 amino acids. Germline CDR1 is MNHNY and CDR2 is SVGAGI (reference sequence). CDR3 region: CASSYSGGVGYNEQFF. The CDR3 DNA follows: TGTGCCAGCAGTTACTCGGGGGGAGTGGGGTACAATGAGCAGTTCTTC.

The count of this clone is one. V gene TRBV7-2 combines with J gene TRBJ2-5; the match to TRBD2 covers 10 bases. V lost 5 bases and J lost 5; bases outside the gene matches: 11. Looked up from germline, CDR1 is SGHTA and CDR2 is FQGNSA. This CDR3 spans 16 amino acids. The CDR3 region has the DNA TGTGCCAGCAGCCTCACTCCTAGCGGGAGTTATGAGACCCAGTACTTC. It translates to CASSLTPSGSYETQYF. Variable domain in full (rest from reference TRBV7-2 and TRBJ2-5): GAGVSQSPSNKVTEKGKDVELRCDPISGHTALYWYRQSLGQGLEFLIYFQGNSAPDKSGLPSDRFSAERTGGSVSTLTIQRTQQEDSAVYLCASSLTPSGSYETQYFGPGTRLLVL.

This clone was detected once. The CDR3 region is CASSIQASGGEQYF. The CDR3 DNA reads as TGTGCCAGTAGTATACAGGCTAGCGGGGGCGAGCAGTACTTC. The chain has TRBV19 and TRBJ2-7; 10 bases line up with TRBD2. CDR1 is LNHDA, CDR2 SQIVND, per germline (reference sequence). J was trimmed by 6 bases and V by 2 bases; bases with no gene match: 4. The CDR3 covers 14 residues.

The gene calls are TRBV6-5 and TRBJ1-1; D remains unclear. The CDR3 totals 12 residues. CDR1 is MNHEY and CDR2 is SVGAGI in the germline V gene. V was clipped by 5 bases and J by 10 bases, with 14 bases between them. CDR3 coding DNA: TGTGCCAGCAGTATAGATCCGGGAAGAGCTTTCTTT. It encodes CASSIDPGRAFF.

The chain couples TRBV18 to TRBJ2-7, with 12 bases that match TRBD1. The CDR3 runs 14 residues. The V gene end was trimmed by 3 bases and the J gene end by 5 bases; junction bases not matched to a gene: 2. CDR1 is KGHSH, CDR2 LQKENI, per germline. CDR3 coding DNA: TGTGCCAGCTCACCCGGGACAGGGGGCCACGAGCAGTACTTC. Amino acid sequence: CASSPGTGGHEQYF.

The chain uses TRBV6-2 or TRBV6-3 and TRBJ2-1; D possibly corresponds to TRBD2 (5 bases). Per germline, CDR1 MNHEY and CDR2 SVGEGT. The V and J ends lost 2 bases and 4 bases respectively, with 18 bases between them. The CDR3 covers 17 residues. CDR3 sequence reads: CASSYRSPGSNYNEQFF. The CDR3, as DNA: TGTGCCAGCAGTTACCGGTCTCCGGGGTCAAATTACAATGAGCAGTTCTTC.

The chain is built from TRBV6-5 and TRBJ2-7, with D possibly TRBD1 on 7 matching bases. Germline V gene lookup returns CDR1 MNHEY and CDR2 SVGAGI. The CDR3 contains 13 residues. Trimming shortened V by 7 bases and J by 2 bases, and 12 bases separated the two germline ends. The CDR3 region has the DNA TGTGCCAGCAATCAGGGGGGAGCCTACGAGCAGTACTTC. Encoded protein: CASNQGGAYEQYF.

The chain links TRBV6-5 to TRBJ2-5, with D maybe TRBD1 (6 bases). The CDR3 extends over 15 amino acids. CDR1 is MNHEY and CDR2 is SVGAGI in the germline V gene. Trimming took off 0 bases at V and 5 bases at J, with 13 bases between the two ends. The CDR3 loop is CASSYSAARGETQYF. The CDR3, as DNA: TGTGCCAGCAGTTACTCAGCCGCAAGGGGGGAGACCCAGTACTTC.

This sequence joins TRBV2 and TRBJ1-4; tentatively, D is TRBD1 (6 bases). Germline CDR1 SNHLY, CDR2 FYNNEI. Trimming took off 6 bases at V and 6 bases at J, with 17 bases between the two ends. The CDR3 extends over 15 amino acids. The chain's CDR3 is CASRWQGHPDEKLFF. CDR3 bases: TGTGCCAGCAGGTGGCAGGGGCACCCGGATGAAAAACTGTTTTTT. Supplemented by reference TRBV2 and TRBJ1-4, the full variable domain reads EPEVTQTPSHQVTQMGQEVILRCVPISNHLYFYWYRQILGQKVEFLVSFYNNEISEKSEIFDDQFSVERPDGSNFTLKIRSTKLEDSAMYFCASRWQGHPDEKLFFGSGTQLSVL.

V gene TRBV9 combines with J gene TRBJ1-2; 7 bases are shared with TRBD1. CDR3 length: 15 residues. Unmatched junction bases numbered 10, after V lost 4 bases and J lost 4 bases. CDR1 and CDR2 from the germline V gene are SGDLS and YYNGEE. CDR3 region: CASSPRQGMGYGYTF. The CDR3 DNA reads TGTGCCAGCAGCCCCAGACAGGGCATGGGCTATGGCTACACCTTC.